Below are 2 T cell receptor beta chains sequenced from a single sample in a study of blood T cell repertoires in COVID-19. TCRdb's copy holds only in-frame clones and misses some; the assay was immunoSEQ multiplex PCR. The sample records about 170,000 clones, approximately 82% being singletons. Sample: peripheral blood. These receptors were collected from a woman aged 80 or over with acute or convalescent COVID-19.

This clone was detected only a few times. One end of the junction does not line up with germline, which may come from a read error. The chain has TRBV5-5 and TRBJ2-2; the D is unclear. Germline CDR1 SGHKS, CDR2 YYEKEE (reference sequence). The CDR3 is 17 residues long. The DNA for the CDR3 is TGTGCCAGCAGCTTGTTCGGTAGCTTCTTGAACGCCGGGGAGCTGTTTTTT. Its translation is CASSLFGSFLNAGELFF. The full variable domain, rest sourced from reference TRBV5-5 and TRBJ2-2, is DAGVTQSPTHLIKTRGQQVTLRCSPISGHKSVSWYQQVLGQGPQFIFQYYEKEERGRGNFPDRFSARQFPNYSSELNVNALLLGDSALYLCASSLFGSFLNAGELFFGEGSRLTVL.

The V gene is TRBV5-1, the J gene TRBJ2-7; 10 bases are a match to TRBD1. J lost 0 bases, V lost 3 bases, and 12 bases had no gene match. This CDR3 has 18 residues. The germline gives CDR1 SGHRS, CDR2 YFSETQ. CDR3 loop: CASSSMPLGQGSSYEQYF. CDR3 in DNA: TGCGCCAGCAGCTCGATGCCCCTGGGACAGGGGTCCTCCTACGAGCAGTACTTC. Filled out from reference TRBV5-1 and TRBJ2-7, the complete variable domain reads KAGVTQTPRYLIKTRGQQVTLSCSPISGHRSVSWYQQTPGQGLQFLFEYFSETQRNKGNFPGRFSGRQFSNSRSEMNVSTLELGDSALYLCASSSMPLGQGSSYEQYFGPGTRLTVT.